These T cell receptor beta chains were read from a single sample in a study of human T cells and chemical hapten exposure. TCRdb independently ran MiXCR on the RACE reads; one entry per CDR3 protein. The data show roughly 180,000 distinct CDR3 sequences, 14% seen once. The sample was whole blood, taken in connection with sensitization to the hapten diphenylcyclopropenone (DPC). These receptor sequences come from a young woman with alopecia areata. Some clones in this sample may be carry-over from other donors' samples. CDR3s include the opening cysteine and the closing phenylalanine or tryptophan. Each record gives: CDR3 protein, CDR3 DNA, D gene, clone size, J gene, V gene. The D gene is left open where the match is weak. The size of a clone is reported for some rows only, either as once, few or many, or as a class for expanded clones.

CASGLTASYNEQFF	TGTGCTAGTGGTTTGACAGCCTCCTACAATGAGCAGTTCTTC	-	-	TRBJ2-1	TRBV12-5
CASSPVSGDEQFF	TGTGCCAGCAGCCCAGTCTCGGGAGATGAGCAGTTCTTC	-	few	TRBJ2-1	TRBV4-2
CASSLVGPYEQYF	TGCGCCAGCAGCTTGGTAGGCCCCTACGAGCAGTACTTC	-	-	TRBJ2-7	TRBV5-1
CASSRSPGELFF	TGTGCCAGCAGTCGCAGTCCCGGGGAGCTGTTTTTT	-	many	TRBJ2-2	TRBV6-2/TRBV6-3
CASSVALSNTEAFF	TGTGCCAGCAGCGTAGCACTCTCGAACACTGAAGCTTTCTTT	-	-	TRBJ1-1	TRBV9
CASSSFGLSYEQYF	TGTGCCAGCAGCTCCTTTGGCCTCTCCTACGAGCAGTACTTC	-	-	TRBJ2-7	TRBV6-5
CASEGDTQYF	TGTGCCAGCGAAGGAGATACGCAGTATTTT	-	-	TRBJ2-3	TRBV28
CSVAGGGGYTF	TGCAGCGTCGCCGGAGGGGGTGGCTACACCTTC	-	many	TRBJ1-2	TRBV29-1
CSAVFNEKLFF	TGCAGTGCCGTCTTTAATGAAAAACTGTTTTTT	-	-	TRBJ1-4	TRBV20-1
CSAIQGTNQPQHF	TGCAGTGCTATACAGGGTACCAATCAGCCCCAGCATTTT	-	-	TRBJ1-5	TRBV20-1
CASSAGAIGYTF	TGTGCCAGCAGCGCCGGAGCGATCGGCTACACCTTC	-	many	TRBJ1-2	TRBV9
CASTIGSGIPNQPQHF	TGTGCCAGCACCATAGGGTCGGGGATCCCCAATCAGCCCCAGCATTTT	-	many	TRBJ1-5	TRBV28
CSAKQGAPTEAFF	TGCAGTGCTAAACAGGGGGCGCCCACTGAAGCTTTCTTT	TRBD1	-	TRBJ1-1	TRBV20-1
CASSLGDRDEQYF	TGTGCCAGCAGCTTAGGGGACAGGGACGAGCAGTACTTC	TRBD1	once	TRBJ2-7	TRBV7-8
CASRNEVGQSTDTQYF	TGCGCCAGCAGGAATGAAGTGGGACAAAGCACAGATACGCAGTATTTT	-	-	TRBJ2-3	TRBV4-1
CAWSVNTYQPQHF	TGTGCCTGGAGTGTAAATACCTATCAGCCCCAGCATTTT	-	few	TRBJ1-5	TRBV30
CAIAGRDTYNEQFF	TGTGCCATCGCCGGGAGGGATACCTACAATGAGCAGTTCTTC	TRBD2	-	TRBJ2-1	TRBV10-3
CSVRPSGTNEQFF	TGCAGTGTAAGGCCTAGCGGGACGAATGAGCAGTTCTTC	TRBD2	few	TRBJ2-1	TRBV20-1
CASSVGLAGANEQFF	TGTGCCAGTAGCGTAGGACTAGCGGGAGCCAATGAGCAGTTCTTC	TRBD2	-	TRBJ2-1	TRBV19
CASQDRVLQPQHF	TGCGCCAGCCAGGACAGGGTTTTGCAGCCCCAGCATTTT	TRBD1	many	TRBJ1-5	TRBV10-2
CASTQTGVRTEAFF	TGTGCCAGCACCCAGACAGGGGTGAGGACTGAAGCTTTCTTT	TRBD1	-	TRBJ1-1	TRBV2
CASSPFAGVDTQYF	TGTGCCAGCAGCCCCTTCGCGGGAGTAGATACGCAGTATTTT	TRBD2	few	TRBJ2-3	TRBV14
CASSPRTGGEQYF	TGTGCCAGCAGCCCCAGGACAGGCGGCGAGCAGTACTTC	TRBD1	few	TRBJ2-7	TRBV9
CASSPKTGWGDGYTF	TGTGCCAGCAGTCCCAAGACCGGCTGGGGAGATGGCTACACCTTC	-	-	TRBJ1-2	TRBV6-6
CASTPGTHNTEAFF	TGTGCCAGCACCCCCGGGACACATAACACTGAAGCTTTCTTT	-	-	TRBJ1-1	TRBV6-6
CASSSTDSTDTQYF	TGTGCCAGCAGCTCGACTGACAGCACAGATACGCAGTATTTT	-	-	TRBJ2-3	TRBV7-8
CASHPYGTVNTDTQYF	TGTGCCTCCCATCCTTACGGGACAGTTAATACAGATACGCAGTATTTT	TRBD1	few	TRBJ2-3	TRBV28
CASSLANTIYF	TGTGCCAGCAGTTTAGCAAACACCATATATTTT	-	-	TRBJ1-3	TRBV28
CASSLSQGNTEAFF	TGCGCCAGCAGCTTGTCACAGGGGAACACTGAAGCTTTCTTT	-	-	TRBJ1-1	TRBV5-1
CASSPRPGTYYEQYF	TGTGCCAGCAGCCCACGACCCGGGACGTACTACGAGCAGTACTTC	-	few	TRBJ2-7	TRBV7-8
CATSDRDRDSYEQYF	TGTGCCACCAGCGACCGGGACAGGGACTCCTACGAGCAGTACTTC	TRBD1	few	TRBJ2-7	TRBV15
CASSSSGTGEDYGYTF	TGTGCCAGCAGCTCGTCCGGGACAGGGGAGGACTATGGCTACACCTTC	TRBD1	few	TRBJ1-2	TRBV7-2
CTSEGGRSQETQYF	TGTACCAGCGAGGGGGGACGGAGCCAAGAGACCCAGTACTTC	-	-	TRBJ2-5	TRBV2
CSARDKYGEYYEQYF	TGCAGTGCTAGAGATAAATACGGAGAATACTACGAGCAGTACTTC	-	-	TRBJ2-7	TRBV20-1
CASSPPDSYYNEQFF	TGTGCCAGCTCACCACCAGACAGCTACTACAATGAGCAGTTCTTC	-	-	TRBJ2-1	TRBV18
CASTPFGGSYGYTF	TGTGCCAGCACCCCCTTTGGAGGGTCCTATGGCTACACCTTC	-	-	TRBJ1-2	TRBV9